The 32 T cell receptor beta chains below come from one sample, sequenced in a study of T cell repertoires in cytomegalovirus infection. These receptors lack a known antigen. TCRdb re-called the reads with MiXCR, one entry per CDR3 protein. The table includes some 920,000 distinct CDR3 sequences, under 40% detected once. The sample was cultured CD8+ T cells from PBMCs, taken from culture after CMV antigen stimulation. Every receptor here comes from a human donor in good health (CMV status not recorded). Some clones in this sample may be carry-over from other donors' samples.

This clonotype was counted a few times. The chain recombines TRBV12-3 or TRBV12-4 with TRBJ2-5; TRBD2 is a possible D gene (6 bases). CDR3 length: 16 amino acids. The V end lost 6 bases, the J end lost 0 bases, and 17 bases lay between the germline ends. The CDR3 is CASSLMGGDYQETQYF. CDR3 coding DNA: TGTGCCAGCAGCCTTATGGGTGGGGACTACCAAGAGACCCAGTACTTC.

This clonotype was detected ten times or more. This sequence joins TRBV6-5 and TRBJ1-1; D gene ambiguous. V was clipped by 0 bases and J by 0 bases, with 5 bases between them. Germline assignment: CDR1 MNHEY and CDR2 SVGAGI. The CDR3 sequence is 14 residues long. CDR3 nucleotide sequence: TGTGCCAGCAGTTACTCCAGACTGAACACTGAAGCTTTCTTT. Translated, it gives CASSYSRLNTEAFF.

This clonotype was picked up many times. The genes are TRBV7-9 and TRBJ2-1, with 10 bases fitting TRBD2. The CDR3 loop spans 16 amino acids. The V gene's germline CDR1 is SEHNR and CDR2 FQNEAQ (reference sequence). V shed 0 bases and J 6 bases; nucleotides not matched to a gene: 5. In nucleotides, the CDR3 is TGTGCCAGCAGCTTAGCTACGGGGACTAGCGCCAATGAGCAGTTCTTC. This translates into CASSLATGTSANEQFF.

The J gene is TRBJ2-7, the V gene TRBV10-3, with D possibly being TRBD1 (5 bases). With 2 bases removed from V and 0 bases from J, the gap between germline ends came to 8 bases. Germline CDR1 is ENHRY and CDR2 is SYGVKD. CDR3 length: 14 residues. Written as DNA, the CDR3 is TGTGCCATCAGTGAGACAGGCCGCTCCTACGAGCAGTACTTC. This codes for CAISETGRSYEQYF.

The table lists this clonotype with a few counts. The V gene is TRBV27, the J gene TRBJ2-2; D call uncertain. The germline V gene encodes CDR1 MNHEY and CDR2 SMNVEV (reference sequence). This CDR3 comprises 14 residues. The V and J ends lost 0 bases and 4 bases respectively, with 6 bases between them. CDR3 sequence (DNA): TGTGCCAGCAGTTTATCGACGAGCACCGGGGAGCTGTTTTTT. Translating it yields CASSLSTSTGELFF.

V is TRBV12-3 or TRBV12-4 and J is TRBJ2-1; 12 nucleotides match TRBD2. CDR3 length: 18 amino acids. Trimming cost V 3 bases and J 7 bases; bases outside gene matches: 13. The CDR3 here is CASSFWLAGGLMVNEQFF. Here the CDR3 DNA reads TGTGCCAGCAGTTTCTGGCTAGCGGGGGGGCTAATGGTGAATGAGCAGTTCTTC.

V and J are TRBV7-9 and TRBJ1-6; D uncertain. This CDR3 region has 15 residues. In germline, CDR1 is SEHNR, CDR2 FQNEAQ (reference sequence). The germline V and J ends were trimmed by 5 bases and 11 bases, with 19 bases remaining between them. CDR3 in amino acids: CASSADDRALAPLHF. The CDR3 region has the DNA TGTGCCAGCAGCGCCGACGACCGGGCTTTGGCACCCCTCCACTTT.

This clonotype was detected only a few times. The chain uses TRBV11-2 and TRBJ2-5; either TRBD1 or TRBD2 may fit D (5 bases each). Germline V gene data show CDR1 as SGHAT and CDR2 as FQNNGV. The V and J ends lost 7 bases and 5 bases respectively, with 20 bases between them. The CDR3 spans 15 residues. The CDR3 spells CASNPIGAGGETQYF. CDR3 coding DNA: TGTGCCAGCAACCCCATCGGGGCGGGCGGGGAGACCCAGTACTTC.

This clonotype was observed a handful of times. V gene TRBV15 combines with J gene TRBJ2-3, with D possibly matching TRBD2 (6 bases). Deletions cut 5 bases from V and 2 bases from J, with 17 bases between. The CDR3 runs 16 residues. Germline CDR1 and CDR2: LNHNV and YYDKDF (reference sequence). The CDR3 DNA reads as TGTGCCACCAGCGACTTGGGGGGATCTACCACAGATACGCAGTATTTT. This translates into CATSDLGGSTTDTQYF.

This clonotype was seen a few times. The chain combines TRBV10-3 with TRBJ1-2; D is possibly TRBD1 (6 bases). Between the trimmed V and J ends, which lost 4 bases and 4 bases, there was a span of 16 bases. The CDR3 has 15 residues. Germline values: CDR1 ENHRY, CDR2 SYGVKD. The DNA for the CDR3 is TGTGCCATCAGTGCGAGCCTACAGGGCGGCTATGGCTACACCTTC. This encodes CAISASLQGGYGYTF.

V and J are TRBV5-1 and TRBJ2-5; 12 bases align to TRBD2. The V gene end was trimmed by 4 bases and the J gene end by 5 bases; junction bases not matched to a gene: 6. Germline CDR1 and CDR2: SGHRS and YFSETQ. The CDR3 has 15 residues. The CDR3 protein is CASSPGLAGYETQYF. As DNA, the CDR3 is TGCGCCAGCAGCCCCGGACTAGCGGGGTATGAGACCCAGTACTTC.

This clonotype was found many times. The rearrangement uses TRBV9 and TRBJ2-1; D gene uncertain. Germline V lookup: CDR1 SGDLS, CDR2 YYNGEE. V shed 3 bases and J shed 5 bases, with 3 bases lying between them. This CDR3 contains 11 residues. CDR3 sequence reads: CASSANNEQFF. Written as DNA, the CDR3 is TGTGCCAGCAGCGCTAACAATGAGCAGTTCTTC.

This clonotype turned up a few times. The chain employs TRBV4-1 and TRBJ1-4; no clear D gene. The CDR3 is made up of 16 amino acids. Germline V lookup: CDR1 MGHRA, CDR2 YSYEKL. The V end lost 3 bases, the J end lost 0 bases, and 11 bases lay between the germline ends. Here the CDR3 reads CASSQWTDATNEKLFF. The CDR3 DNA reads TGCGCCAGCAGCCAGTGGACGGACGCAACTAATGAAAAACTGTTTTTT.

A few counts support this clonotype. CDR3 DNA: TGTGCCAGTAGTATTCGGTTAGCGGGGGGAGATGAGCAGTTCTTC. It translates to CASSIRLAGGDEQFF. The chain links TRBV19 to TRBJ2-1, with TRBD2 matching 10 bases. V gave up 3 bases and J gave up 8 bases; unmatched junction bases: 7. The V gene's germline CDR1 is LNHDA and CDR2 SQIVND (reference sequence). The CDR3 sequence is 15 residues long. The full variable domain, rest sourced from reference TRBV19 and TRBJ2-1, is DGGITQSPKYLFRKEGQNVTLSCEQNLNHDAMYWYRQDPGQGLRLIYYSQIVNDFQKGDIAEGYSVSREKKESFPLTVTSAQKNPTAFYLCASSIRLAGGDEQFFGPGTRLTVL.

This sequence joins TRBV27 and TRBJ2-7; 7 bases agree with TRBD1. V dropped 2 bases and J dropped 1; count of bases not matched to a gene: 5. Germline V gene sequence: CDR1 MNHEY, CDR2 SMNVEV (reference sequence). This CDR3 contains 15 residues. CDR3 nucleotides: TGTGCCAGCAGTTTAAACAGGGGTCTATCCTACGAGCAGTACTTC. Residues: CASSLNRGLSYEQYF.

The J gene is TRBJ2-7, the V gene TRBV9; D is ambiguous. V was cut by 1 base and J by 3 bases, with 11 bases left in between. CDR3 size: 14 residues. Germline-derived CDR1 and CDR2 are SGDLS and YYNGEE. The CDR3 here is CASSVSVMFYEQYF. DNA for the CDR3: TGTGCCAGCAGCGTATCAGTGATGTTCTACGAGCAGTACTTC.

The V and J genes are TRBV19 and TRBJ2-7; D is ambiguous. CDR1 LNHDA and CDR2 SQIVND come from the germline V gene (reference sequence). V lost 3 bases and J lost 0, with 12 bases in between. The CDR3 contains 15 residues. This chain's CDR3 is CASSIGLPSSYEQYF. CDR3 nucleotides: TGTGCCAGTAGTATTGGGCTACCGAGCTCCTACGAGCAGTACTTC.

The gene calls are TRBV5-4 and TRBJ2-1; 10 bases agree with TRBD2. From germline, CDR1 is SGHNT and CDR2 YYREEE (reference sequence). Trimming took 2 bases from V and 3 from J; bases not matched to a gene: 8. CDR3 length: 17 residues. The CDR3 coding sequence is TGTGCCAGCAGCTTCGCGGGGGTAGCGGGGGGCTACAATGAGCAGTTCTTC. Translated, it gives CASSFAGVAGGYNEQFF.

This clonotype was seen more than once but under ten times. The rearrangement links TRBV6-1 to TRBJ2-7; TRBD1 aligns across 8 bases. Germline-derived CDR1 and CDR2 are MNHNS and SASEGT. The J segment lost 4 bases and the V segment lost 4 bases, leaving 6 bases of the junction unmatched. The CDR3 extends over 14 amino acids. This CDR3 reads CASSVGQGYYEQYF. The DNA of the CDR3 is TGTGCCAGCAGTGTTGGACAGGGATATTACGAGCAGTACTTC.

This clonotype occurred a few times. The gene calls are TRBV12-3 or TRBV12-4 and TRBJ2-3, with D perhaps TRBD2 (6 bases). Trimming removed 1 base from V and 3 bases from J, with 11 bases in between. The CDR3 extends over 15 amino acids. In DNA, the CDR3 is TGTGCCAGCAGTTTAGAATGGGCGGGGACAGATACGCAGTATTTT. The encoded protein is CASSLEWAGTDTQYF.

The genes are TRBV3-1 and TRBJ2-1; D ambiguous. V was cut by 4 bases and J by 6 bases, with 10 bases left in between. This CDR3 has 13 amino acids. Germline lookup yields CDR1 LGHDT and CDR2 YNNKEL (reference sequence). CDR3 bases: TGTGCCAGCAGCCCTGGGCTGCCCAATGAGCAGTTCTTC. It yields the protein CASSPGLPNEQFF.

This chain connects TRBV11-2 to TRBJ2-2; D possibly corresponds to TRBD1 (6 bases). The V end lost 5 bases, the J end lost 0 bases, and 10 bases lay between the germline ends. The length of the CDR3 is 15 residues. Per germline, CDR1 SGHAT and CDR2 FQNNGV. The CDR3 DNA sequence: TGTGCCAGCAGCGCCGAGGGGGCGAACACCGGGGAGCTGTTTTTT. It codes for CASSAEGANTGELFF.

This clonotype was detected only a few times. This chain connects TRBV23-1 to TRBJ1-6; perhaps TRBD1 as D (5 bases). TRBV23-1 is placed among ORFs of uncertain function. V was trimmed by 0 bases and J by 5 bases, leaving 14 bases between them. The CDR3 totals 17 residues. CDR3 sequence (DNA): TGCGCCAGCAGTCAATCGAACCTGGGACTTAATAATTCACCCCTCCACTTT. Protein sequence: CASSQSNLGLNNSPLHF.

V is TRBV4-3 and J is TRBJ2-5; TRBD1 is a possible D gene (6 bases). Germline V gene sequence: CDR1 LGHNA, CDR2 YSLEER. V gave up 3 bases and J gave up 5 bases, with 28 bases separating them. The CDR3 extends over 19 amino acids. CDR3 sequence (DNA): TGCGCCAGCAGCCACGGAGGAAGGAGTCTGGATCAGGGGTATGAGACCCAGTACTTC. Translating gives CASSHGGRSLDQGYETQYF.

The chain joins TRBV12-3 or TRBV12-4 to TRBJ2-3; TRBD1 aligns across 10 bases. This CDR3 region has 17 residues. Trimming removed 5 bases from V and 5 bases from J; junction bases left unmatched: 13. As DNA, the CDR3 is TGTGCCAGCAGTGGGGGGCCCGGGGACAGGGGAGGAGATACGCAGTATTTT. This codes for CASSGGPGDRGGDTQYF.

The table lists this clonotype with a few counts. The rearrangement links TRBV28 to TRBJ2-5; 9 bases line up with TRBD1. V shed 7 bases and J 4 bases; nucleotides not matched to a gene: 4. CDR3 length: 13 amino acids. Germline CDR1 is MDHEN and CDR2 is SYDVKM. The CDR3 DNA sequence: TGTGCCAGCAAAAGGGGACAGGGAGAGACCCAGTACTTC. Protein sequence: CASKRGQGETQYF.

V usage is TRBV4-1 and J usage is TRBJ2-2, with 11 positions matching TRBD1. The CDR3 contains 15 residues. Germline lookup yields CDR1 MGHRA and CDR2 YSYEKL. The junction had 8 bases not matched to a gene; V was cut back by 8 bases and J by 6 bases. The CDR3 protein is CASGFPGQGAGELFF. The DNA for the CDR3 is TGCGCCAGCGGTTTCCCGGGACAGGGGGCCGGGGAGCTGTTTTTT.

The V and J genes are TRBV6-6 and TRBJ1-5; D perhaps matches TRBD1 (5 bases). Germline-derived CDR1 and CDR2 are MNHNY and SVGAGI (reference sequence). Between the trimmed V and J ends, which lost 8 bases and 0 bases, there was a span of 23 bases. The CDR3 is 18 amino acids. For the CDR3, the DNA is TGTGCCAGCTTCCTACATGTTGGGGGAAGTAGTAGCAATCAGCCCCAGCATTTT. Amino acid sequence: CASFLHVGGSSSNQPQHF.

The chain combines TRBV27 with TRBJ1-5; TRBD1 is a possible D gene (6 bases). Trimming shortened V by 6 bases and J by 4 bases, and 19 bases separated the two germline ends. Germline CDR1 reads MNHEY; CDR2 reads SMNVEV (reference sequence). The CDR3 totals 16 residues. DNA for the CDR3: TGTGCCAGCAGGCCGAAACCGGGGGGCAGAAATCAGCCCCAGCATTTT. Protein sequence: CASRPKPGGRNQPQHF.

The chain couples TRBV6-5 to TRBJ1-1; 7 bases agree with TRBD1. V was pared by 6 bases and J by 3 bases, with 13 bases of the junction left unmatched. The CDR3 length is 16 residues. CDR1 and CDR2 from the germline V gene are MNHEY and SVGAGI. The CDR3 loop reads CASRPQSTGRDTEAFF. The CDR3 nucleotides are TGTGCCAGCAGACCCCAATCGACAGGGAGAGACACTGAAGCTTTCTTT.

This clonotype was seen only a few times. This chain uses TRBV6-5 with TRBJ2-1; 9 positions agree with TRBD2. CDR1 MNHEY and CDR2 SVGAGI come from the germline V gene. This CDR3 is built from 13 residues. V gave up 8 bases and J gave up 6 bases; unmatched junction bases: 5. This CDR3 is CASAAGGGNEQFF. CDR3 bases: TGTGCCAGCGCAGCGGGGGGTGGCAATGAGCAGTTCTTC.

Here the CDR3 DNA reads TGCAGTGCTAGACCGACCGGGGACGATACGCAGTATTTT. It specifies CSARPTGDDTQYF. V and J are TRBV20-1 and TRBJ2-3; the D call may be TRBD1 or TRBD2 (5 bases each). Germline V CDR1 and CDR2: DFQATT, SNEGSKA (reference sequence). Trimming stripped 2 bases from V and 6 bases from J, with 12 bases between. This CDR3 comprises 13 residues.